These 27 T cell receptor beta chains share one sample of origin, sequenced in a study of beta chain features in type 1 diabetes. Expressed TCRB transcripts were sequenced after all isolated RNA was converted to cDNA. Here immunoSEQ multiplex PCR was the method, and the copy in TCRdb shows in-frame clones only, minus some. The table lists about 180,000 clones, about 13% of them singletons. Sequencing used central memory CD4+ T cells from blood. These receptors came from a woman younger than 30 in good health.

J is TRBJ2-2 and V is TRBV5-4; the D gene is possibly TRBD1 (5 bases). The V gene lost 1 base and the J gene lost 4 bases, with 5 bases spanning the gap. Germline V gives CDR1 SGHNT, CDR2 YYREEE (reference sequence). This CDR3 is built from 13 residues. CDR3 residues: CASSLQGTGELFF. As DNA, the CDR3 is TGTGCCAGCAGCTTGCAGGGCACCGGGGAGCTGTTTTTT.

V and J are TRBV6-1 and TRBJ2-1; 8 bases align to TRBD2. The CDR3 runs to 16 residues. Looked up from germline, CDR1 is MNHNS and CDR2 is SASEGT. J gave up 8 bases and V 4 bases, and 13 bases lay outside the gene matches. This CDR3 reads CASSGSSGIGWDEQFF. The DNA of the CDR3 is TGTGCCAGCAGTGGGAGTAGCGGGATAGGTTGGGATGAGCAGTTCTTC.

The chain carries TRBV28 and TRBJ2-1; 9 bases map to TRBD1. The germline gives CDR1 MDHEN, CDR2 SYDVKM. J was trimmed by 7 bases and V by 6 bases; bases with no gene match: 4. This CDR3 has 13 residues. The CDR3 is CASRRDRVNEQFF. CDR3 in DNA: TGTGCCAGCAGGAGGGACAGGGTTAATGAGCAGTTCTTC.

The CDR3 sequence: CASSSSGGETQYF. The CDR3 DNA sequence: TGCGCCAGCAGCTCGTCGGGAGGGGAGACCCAGTACTTC. The chain recombines TRBV5-1 with TRBJ2-5; TRBD2 matches at 8 bases. The V and J ends lost 3 bases and 5 bases, in that order; junction bases with no gene match: 3. Germline values: CDR1 SGHRS, CDR2 YFSETQ. CDR3 size: 13 residues.

This clone occurred a few times. The chain combines TRBV15 with TRBJ1-5; TRBD1 agrees at 7 bases. The length of the CDR3 is 15 residues. Germline CDR1 is LNHNV and CDR2 is YYDKDF (reference sequence). The V segment lost 3 bases and the J segment 7 bases; nucleotides outside the gene matches: 9. The chain's CDR3 is CATSSQGGVGQPQHF. CDR3 nucleotide sequence: TGTGCCACCAGCAGTCAGGGGGGAGTCGGCCAGCCCCAGCATTTT.

The chain couples TRBV27 to TRBJ2-1; the D gene is possibly TRBD2 (6 bases). Between the trimmed V and J ends, which lost 3 bases and 5 bases, there was a span of 14 bases. Germline loops: CDR1 MNHEY, CDR2 SMNVEV (reference sequence). The CDR3 contains 15 residues. The CDR3, as DNA: TGTGCCAGCAGTTTCAAACGGGACTCAAACAATGAGCAGTTCTTC. Amino acid sequence: CASSFKRDSNNEQFF.

V gene TRBV10-3 combines with J gene TRBJ2-3; 7 nucleotides match TRBD2. The CDR3 covers 13 residues. The junction had 3 bases not matched to a gene; V was cut back by 5 bases and J by 4 bases. CDR1 and CDR2 from the germline V gene are ENHRY and SYGVKD. This CDR3 reads CAISPAGADTQYF. CDR3 DNA: TGTGCCATCAGTCCCGCGGGAGCAGATACGCAGTATTTT.

This chain links TRBV7-3 with TRBJ2-1; TRBD2 agrees at 8 bases. The CDR3 length is 17 residues. The V segment lost 0 bases and the J segment 7 bases; nucleotides outside the gene matches: 11. CDR1 is SGHTA and CDR2 is FQGTGA in the germline V gene. The CDR3 loop is CASSLTSRAGVGNEQFF. CDR3 coding DNA: TGTGCCAGCAGCTTAACCTCCCGAGCGGGAGTCGGGAATGAGCAGTTCTTC.

V usage is TRBV9 and J usage is TRBJ1-2; 7 nucleotides line up with TRBD1. Germline V CDR1 and CDR2: SGDLS, YYNGEE. The V and J ends lost 3 bases and 8 bases, in that order; junction bases with no gene match: 7. The CDR3 has 13 amino acids. CDR3 in DNA: TGTGCCAGCAGCGCCATCACAGGGGAAGGCTACACCTTC. This translates into CASSAITGEGYTF.

There are a few counts of this clone. The chain couples TRBV10-3 to TRBJ2-1; 8 bases line up with TRBD2. The CDR3 sequence is 14 residues long. Per germline, CDR1 ENHRY and CDR2 SYGVKD. J lost 5 bases, V lost 5 bases, and 5 bases had no gene match. CDR3 nucleotide sequence: TGTGCCATCAGTAGACTAGCGTCGGACAATGAGCAGTTCTTC. Protein: CAISRLASDNEQFF.

The V and J genes are TRBV6-6 and TRBJ2-5; 7 bases are shared with TRBD1. The CDR3 contains 14 residues. Germline CDR1 reads MNHNY; CDR2 reads SVGAGI (reference sequence). The ends lost 3 bases at V and 4 bases at J; junction bases unmatched: 5. The CDR3 bases are TGTGCCAGCAGTTATACAGGGGCGCGAGAGACCCAGTACTTC. Residues: CASSYTGARETQYF.

J is TRBJ1-5 and V is TRBV9; weak D call: TRBD1 (5 bases). The CDR3 is made up of 13 amino acids. Germline loops: CDR1 SGDLS, CDR2 YYNGEE. The germline V and J ends were trimmed by 4 bases and 5 bases, with 10 bases remaining between them. The CDR3: CASSSTDHQPQHF. DNA for the CDR3: TGTGCCAGCAGCTCGACAGACCATCAGCCCCAGCATTTT.

The chain recombines TRBV30 with TRBJ1-1; D ambiguous. Trimming pared 4 bases from V and 3 bases from J, leaving 15 bases between. CDR1 is GTSNPN, CDR2 SVGIG, per germline (reference sequence). This CDR3 has 14 residues. CDR3 nucleotides: TGTGCCTGGACCGAGTCGAGAGGGCACACTGAAGCTTTCTTT. This encodes CAWTESRGHTEAFF. Complete variable domain (other parts from reference TRBV30 and TRBJ1-1): SQTIHQWPATLVQPVGSPLSLECTVEGTSNPNLYWYRQAAGRGLQLLFYSVGIGQISSEVPQNLSASRPQDRQFILSSKKLLLSDSGFYLCAWTESRGHTEAFFGQGTRLTVV.

A few counts support this clone. This rearrangement joins TRBV5-5 to TRBJ2-4, with D possibly being TRBD1 (6 bases). CDR3 length equals 17 residues. Germline CDR1 reads SGHKS; CDR2 reads YYEKEE (reference sequence). Deletions cut 3 bases from V and 0 bases from J, with 16 bases between. The CDR3 DNA follows: TGTGCCAGCAGCTCGGACGGCAGGGGTACAGCCAAAAACATTCAGTACTTC. Translating gives CASSSDGRGTAKNIQYF.

This clone was seen only a few times. The J gene is TRBJ2-7, the V gene TRBV28, with a possible D match to TRBD1 (5 bases). There are 14 residues in the CDR3. The germline V gene encodes CDR1 MDHEN and CDR2 SYDVKM. V lost 7 bases and J 7 bases, leaving 20 bases between the germline ends. DNA of the CDR3: TGTGCCAGCACCCCGACAGACGCCAGGCGGGAGCAGTACTTC. This translates into CASTPTDARREQYF.

V is TRBV28 and J is TRBJ2-1, with D possibly matching TRBD2 (6 bases). The V gene's germline CDR1 is MDHEN and CDR2 SYDVKM. Deletions cut 3 bases from V and 9 bases from J, with 15 bases between. This CDR3 comprises 14 residues. The CDR3 spells CASSLYSGGAEQFF. The CDR3 bases are TGTGCCAGCAGTTTGTATAGCGGTGGGGCTGAGCAGTTCTTC.

This clone was seen only a few times. The junction departs from germline at one end; a sequencing error may be responsible. The gene calls are TRBV18 and TRBJ1-2; D might be TRBD1 (6 bases). Germline CDR1 KGHSH, CDR2 LQKENI. The CDR3 is 14 residues long. The CDR3 sequence is CASSPPTGRYGYTF. CDR3 nucleotides: TGTGCCAGCTCGCCACCGACAGGACGCTATGGCTACACCTTC.

This sequence joins TRBV10-3 and TRBJ2-6; a weak D match, TRBD1 (6 bases). The CDR3 has 17 amino acids. Germline V gives CDR1 ENHRY, CDR2 SYGVKD. Trimming left V 4 bases short and J 0 bases short, with 13 bases between. This CDR3 reads CAISGTAVLSGANVLTF. As DNA, the CDR3 is TGTGCCATCAGTGGGACAGCTGTCCTCTCTGGGGCCAACGTCCTGACTTTC.

The chain carries TRBV7-8 and TRBJ1-4; the match to TRBD1 covers 11 bases. Per the germline V gene, CDR1 is SGHVS and CDR2 is FQNEAQ. This CDR3 is built from 19 residues. The J segment lost 3 bases and the V segment lost 0 bases, leaving 9 bases of the junction unmatched. The CDR3 region has the DNA TGTGCCAGCAGCTTAGCATCCGGACAGGGGGCGCGGGCTAATGAAAAACTGTTTTTT. Translating it yields CASSLASGQGARANEKLFF.

The chain combines TRBV29-1 with TRBJ2-1; 7 positions match TRBD2. Germline CDR1 reads SQVTM; CDR2 reads ANQGSEA. This CDR3 comprises 16 residues. V was pared by 4 bases and J by 3 bases, with 12 bases of the junction left unmatched. CDR3 sequence: CSVGGGSSANYNEQFF. CDR3 coding DNA: TGCAGCGTTGGGGGGGGGTCTAGCGCCAACTACAATGAGCAGTTCTTC.

This clone was detected only a few times. The genes are TRBV10-3 and TRBJ2-2; possibly TRBD2 for D (6 bases). Germline V gene lookup returns CDR1 ENHRY and CDR2 SYGVKD. The V end was cut by 4 bases, the J end by 1 base, with 13 bases between. The CDR3 sequence is 16 residues long. The CDR3 loop reads CAISARLGQNTGELFF. As DNA, the CDR3 is TGTGCCATCAGTGCTAGACTAGGCCAGAACACCGGGGAGCTGTTTTTT.

V gene TRBV28 combines with J gene TRBJ2-5; 10 bases match TRBD1. The CDR3 runs 18 residues. Germline lookup yields CDR1 MDHEN and CDR2 SYDVKM. The junction had 15 bases not matched to a gene; V was cut back by 4 bases and J by 4 bases. The CDR3 DNA reads TGTGCCAGCAGTTCGGACCGAACGGGACAGGGGAACCGAGAGACCCAGTACTTC. Its protein is CASSSDRTGQGNRETQYF.

This clone was seen more than once but under ten times. This chain uses TRBV4-3 with TRBJ2-5; TRBD2 matches 10 bases. The CDR3 totals 15 residues. Germline V gives CDR1 LGHNA, CDR2 YSLEER. The V gene end was trimmed by 6 bases and the J gene end by 4 bases; junction bases not matched to a gene: 8. The CDR3 DNA reads as TGCGCCAGCAGTCAACTAGCGGGATCGGGAGAGACCCAGTACTTC. It encodes CASSQLAGSGETQYF.

This clone has just a few counts. This rearrangement joins TRBV9 to TRBJ2-4, with TRBD2 matching over 13 bases. Germline CDR1 SGDLS, CDR2 YYNGEE. V lost 4 bases, J lost 2 bases, and 9 bases stayed unmatched. The CDR3 is made up of 18 amino acids. In nucleotides, the CDR3 is TGTGCCAGCAGCAAAACCGGGACTAGCGGGAATTCCAAAAACATTCAGTACTTC. It specifies CASSKTGTSGNSKNIQYF.

V is TRBV5-1 and J is TRBJ2-7, with 7 positions matching TRBD2. CDR1 is SGHRS and CDR2 is YFSETQ in the germline V gene. CDR3 length: 18 residues. V trimming: 5 bases; J trimming: 4 bases; junction bases outside the gene matches: 21. This chain's CDR3 is CASRGLDHGREPGYEQYF. DNA for the CDR3: TGCGCCAGCAGGGGCTTGGATCACGGGCGGGAGCCCGGTTACGAGCAGTACTTC.

This clone was seen a few times. V is TRBV7-9 and J is TRBJ1-5; 8 bases fit TRBD1. Germline values: CDR1 SEHNR, CDR2 FQNEAQ (reference sequence). With 5 bases clipped from V and 5 bases from J, the junction kept 8 bases outside the gene matches. The CDR3 runs to 15 residues. CDR3 sequence: CASSEGQGRDQPQHF. The CDR3 DNA reads as TGTGCCAGCAGCGAAGGACAGGGAAGGGATCAGCCCCAGCATTTT.

The gene calls are TRBV29-1 and TRBJ2-3, with 11 bases lining up with TRBD2. V was clipped by 8 bases and J by 5 bases; unmatched bases: 12. CDR3 size: 15 residues. In germline, CDR1 is SQVTM, CDR2 ANQGSEA. The CDR3: CSSGSLAGGGDTQYF. The CDR3 bases are TGCAGCTCAGGATCTCTAGCGGGAGGTGGAGATACGCAGTATTTT.